The T cell receptor beta chain under discussion was sequenced for a study of blood T cell repertoires in COVID-19. Overall study: Sample material is recorded as cDNA or gDNA derived from T cells, B-cell-depleted T cells, or PBMCs.

Assay: immunoSEQ multiplex PCR; the TCRdb copy retains only in-frame clones and omits some. The table includes fewer than 60,000 clones, around 80% detected once. This CDR3 has 14 residues. V shed 5 bases and J shed 2 bases, with 13 bases lying between them. Germline V lookup: CDR1 SGHAT, CDR2 FQNNGV. This chain uses TRBV11-2 with TRBJ2-7; no clear D. The sequenced material came from peripheral blood. The receptor comes from a man in his sixties with acute or convalescent COVID-19. The CDR3 nucleotides read TGTGCCAGCAGCATACAATCTTCCGCCTACGAGCAGTACTTC. Protein: CASSIQSSAYEQYF.